This TCR beta chain was captured in a study of blood T cell repertoires in COVID-19. Study-wide background: Material from acute and convalescent COVID-19 was sourced from the United States, Italy and Spain. T cells, B-cell-depleted T cells, or PBMCs supplied cDNA or gDNA.

In the original analysis: Estimation of nucleated cell counts relied on the amplification of reference gene primers. Here immunoSEQ multiplex PCR was the method, and the copy in TCRdb shows in-frame clones only, minus some. V and J calls and clone size come straight from that table; D and trimming were deduced from the DNA. Among some 220,000 clones, nearly 95% were seen once, and the ten largest hold 0.83%. The germline V gene has CDR1 SEHNR and CDR2 FQNEAQ (reference sequence). With 2 bases clipped from V and 4 bases from J, the junction kept 9 bases outside the gene matches. The length of the CDR3 is 16 residues. Seattle-derived patients entered the study during active infection and were followed longitudinally.

The sample taken for sequencing was peripheral blood. The TCR originated in a man aged 25-45 years with COVID-19, enrolled during active disease. This rearrangement joins TRBV7-9 to TRBJ2-5; 8 bases match TRBD2. The CDR3 here is CASSLQSGGARETQYF. In nucleotides, the CDR3 is TGTGCCAGCAGCTTACAATCCGGGGGGGCCCGAGAGACCCAGTACTTC.